Detailed here is one TCR beta chain. This entry comes from a study of blood T cell repertoires in COVID-19. Study-level background: Acute and convalescent COVID-19 specimens originated in the United States, Italy and Spain.

The CDR3 is 15 residues long. Germline-derived CDR1 and CDR2 are MGHRA and YSYEKL. J gave up 5 bases and V 4 bases, and 7 bases lay outside the gene matches. Here immunoSEQ multiplex PCR was the method, and the copy in TCRdb shows in-frame clones only, minus some. The sample contains about 130,000 clones, 85% of which appear only once. The sequencing sample was made of peripheral blood. This sequence was found in a man of 80 years or more with active or convalescent COVID-19. The chain uses TRBV4-1 and TRBJ1-2, with TRBD1 matching over 10 bases. DNA for the CDR3: TGCGCCAGCAGCCCCAGGGACAGGGGTGGGTATGGCTACACCTTC. Encoded protein: CASSPRDRGGYGYTF.